This TCR beta chain was obtained from a study of identifying expanded T cells in peripheral blood. Study-wide results and caveats: Technical replicates showed about 1.1 changed clones; around 2 weeks approximately 16; four weeks 19.

Method: immunoSEQ multiplex PCR; TCRdb's copy keeps in-frame clones and lacks some. The table shows some 100,000 clones, with about nine tenths occurring only once. As to this clone: Its antigen is not known.

Healthy donors had no documented immune events, such as infections, while sampled. The sequence came from a person aged 18 to 75 in good health. Sequencing used blood.

The CDR3 DNA is TGCGCCAGCAGCCCCTCAGGCTTATCTGAAGCTTTCTTT. This codes for CASSPSGLSEAFF. This sequence joins TRBV5-1 and TRBJ1-1; D is uncertain. V was shortened by 4 bases and J by 6 bases, with 13 bases between the two germline ends. Germline CDR1 is SGHRS and CDR2 is YFSETQ. This CDR3 region has 13 residues. The full variable domain, in which reference TRBV5-1 and TRBJ1-1 provide the parts outside the CDR3, is KAGVTQTPRYLIKTRGQQVTLSCSPISGHRSVSWYQQTPGQGLQFLFEYFSETQRNKGNFPGRFSGRQFSNSRSEMNVSTLELGDSALYLCASSPSGLSEAFFGQGTRLTVV.